The 16 T cell receptor beta chains presented below share a single source sample, sequenced in a study of regulatory T cells in long-lasting Graves disease. Time point described: newly diagnosed GD, antithyroid drugs for less than 3 months. Construction of the TCR library relied on RNA isolated from PBMCs. CDR3 regions were amplified by Arm-PCR using iRepertoire HTBI primers to build TCR beta libraries. Each CDR3 protein is one row after TCRdb ran MiXCR on the multiplex PCR reads. The table records approximately 560,000 distinct CDR3 sequences, about 16% of them present only once. These same records also appear under a second study, on T cells in Graves' hyperthyroidism and ophthalmopathy.

Sequencing was performed on peripheral blood mononuclear cells (PBMCs), taken at new diagnosis, from a patient treated with antithyroid drugs. These receptors all stem from a young man with Graves disease.

This clonotype was detected a few times. The chain links TRBV7-9 to TRBJ2-3, with a weak D call TRBD2 (5 bases). The CDR3 has 15 amino acids. Trimming left V 1 base short and J 2 bases short, with 10 bases between. Germline V lookup: CDR1 SEHNR, CDR2 FQNEAQ (reference sequence). Here the CDR3 reads CASSLDLANTDTQYF. CDR3 coding DNA: TGTGCCAGCAGCTTAGATCTAGCTAACACAGATACGCAGTATTTT.

This clonotype was seen ten or more times. This chain uses TRBV30 with TRBJ1-1, with 9 bases fitting TRBD1. Germline CDR1 and CDR2: GTSNPN and SVGIG (reference sequence). CDR3 length: 15 residues. Trimming cost V 1 base and J 1 base; bases outside gene matches: 4. Written as DNA, the CDR3 is TGTGCCTGGAGTGAGGGACAGGGACAGAACACTGAAGCTTTCTTT. Amino acid sequence: CAWSEGQGQNTEAFF.

The chain joins TRBV6-1 to TRBJ1-1; 9 positions match TRBD1. The V gene end was trimmed by 6 bases and the J gene end by 4 bases; junction bases not matched to a gene: 3. The CDR3 consists of 13 residues. Germline V CDR1 and CDR2: MNHNS, SASEGT. CDR3 bases: TGTGCCAGCAGCCAACAGGGGGCCACTGAAGCTTTCTTT. Its protein product is CASSQQGATEAFF.

This clonotype has more than one count but fewer than ten. The chain has TRBV7-9 and TRBJ2-7; 7 nucleotides agree with TRBD1. The CDR3 loop spans 18 amino acids. Per the germline V gene, CDR1 is SEHNR and CDR2 is FQNEAQ (reference sequence). V lost 2 bases, J lost 4 bases, and 17 bases stayed unmatched. Here the CDR3 reads CASSLPGTDPPALYEQYF. The CDR3 DNA sequence: TGTGCCAGCAGCTTACCTGGGACAGACCCCCCGGCGCTTTACGAGCAGTACTTC.

This clonotype was picked up a small number of times. The chain joins TRBV28 to TRBJ2-7; 8 bases align to TRBD1. V lost 5 bases to trimming and J lost 7 bases; unmatched junction nucleotides: 10. CDR1 MDHEN and CDR2 SYDVKM come from the germline V gene. CDR3 length equals 14 residues. The CDR3: CASSPRDRRDEQYF. Here the CDR3 DNA reads TGTGCCAGCAGTCCCAGGGACAGGCGGGATGAGCAGTACTTC.

This clonotype was detected only a few times. A clone one base away is much larger, so this may be a read error. It is unclear where the CDR3 begins or ends on the DNA, so no DNA is shown, and the CDR3 is as TCRdb lists it. The CDR3 here is CATSVGQGAGGYAF. V gene TRBV24-1 combines with J gene TRBJ1-2; TRBD1 is the table's D call, not checked against the DNA. From its first to its last residue, the CDR3 has 14 amino acids. Germline assignment: CDR1 KGHDR and CDR2 SFDVKD.

This clonotype was found many times. V and J are TRBV7-9 and TRBJ2-7; 10 bases are a match to TRBD2. The V and J ends lost 4 bases and 0 bases, in that order; junction bases with no gene match: 3. CDR3 length equals 15 residues. Germline CDR1 reads SEHNR; CDR2 reads FQNEAQ (reference sequence). In DNA form, the CDR3 reads TGTGCCAGCAGCTCCGGACTAGCGGTCTCCTACGAGCAGTACTTC. Its protein is CASSSGLAVSYEQYF. The entire variable domain, with the rest obtained from reference TRBV7-9 and TRBJ2-7, is as follows: DTGVSQNPRHKITKRGQNVTFRCDPISEHNRLYWYRQTLGQGPEFLTYFQNEAQLEKSRLLSDRFSAERPKGSFSTLEIQRTEQGDSAMYLCASSSGLAVSYEQYFGPGTRLTVT.

CDR3 in DNA: TGTGCCAGCAGCCAAGGTGATGCGAGCTCCTACAATGAGCAGTTCTTC. Its translation is CASSQGDASSYNEQFF. V gene TRBV3-1 combines with J gene TRBJ2-1; D unresolved. Germline V gene sequence: CDR1 LGHDT, CDR2 YNNKEL (reference sequence). The length of the CDR3 is 16 residues. Between the trimmed V and J ends, which lost 1 base and 0 bases, there was a span of 10 bases.

This clonotype was counted only a few times. This chain connects TRBV7-3 to TRBJ2-3; weak D call: TRBD1 (5 bases). V lost 5 bases to trimming and J lost 4 bases, with 13 bases between them. This CDR3 region has 14 residues. The V gene's germline CDR1 is SGHTA and CDR2 FQGTGA. CDR3 region: CASSPLGVPDTQYF. The DNA for the CDR3 is TGTGCCAGCAGCCCCCTAGGGGTTCCAGATACGCAGTATTTT. The full variable domain, in which reference TRBV7-3 and TRBJ2-3 provide the parts outside the CDR3, is GAGVSQTPSNKVTEKGKYVELRCDPISGHTALYWYRQSLGQGPEFLIYFQGTGAADDSGLPNDRFFAVRPEGSVSTLKIQRTERGDSAVYLCASSPLGVPDTQYFGPGTRLTVL.

In its sample, this clonotype was seen many times. The chain uses TRBV7-9 and TRBJ1-3, with 7 bases lining up with TRBD1. The CDR3 is 15 amino acids. V was pared by 5 bases and J by 4 bases, with 8 bases of the junction left unmatched. CDR1 is SEHNR and CDR2 is FQNEAQ in the germline V gene (reference sequence). This chain's CDR3 is CASSPRQGAGNTIYF. CDR3 DNA sequence: TGTGCCAGCAGCCCGAGACAGGGTGCAGGAAACACCATATATTTT.

Ten or more counts support this clonotype. V and J are TRBV27 and TRBJ1-1, with D perhaps TRBD1 (6 bases). Germline lookup yields CDR1 MNHEY and CDR2 SMNVEV (reference sequence). The CDR3 extends over 13 amino acids. Trimming left V 7 bases short and J 3 bases short, with 12 bases between. CDR3 in DNA: TGTGCCAGCACGTCCGGGGGGCACACTGAAGCTTTCTTT. Translation: CASTSGGHTEAFF.

There are a few counts of this clonotype. The genes are TRBV25-1 and TRBJ2-3; 10 bases fit TRBD2. V lost 6 bases to trimming and J lost 2 bases; unmatched junction nucleotides: 5. Germline V lookup: CDR1 MGHDK, CDR2 SYGVNS. This CDR3 contains 15 residues. In DNA form, the CDR3 reads TGTGCCAGCAGACCTAGCGGGGGCTACACAGATACGCAGTATTTT. This gives the protein CASRPSGGYTDTQYF. Full variable domain (remainder filled in from reference TRBV25-1 and TRBJ2-3): EADIYQTPRYLVIGTGKKITLECSQTMGHDKMYWYQQDPGMELHLIHYSYGVNSTEKGDLSSESTVSRIRTEHFPLTLESARPSHTSQYLCASRPSGGYTDTQYFGPGTRLTVL.

There are many counts of this clonotype. This rearrangement joins TRBV20-1 to TRBJ1-5; weak D call: TRBD1 (6 bases). CDR1 and CDR2 from the germline V gene are DFQATT and SNEGSKA (reference sequence). This CDR3 is 14 amino acids long. V shed 3 bases and J shed 7 bases, with 16 bases lying between them. DNA of the CDR3: TGCAGTGCTAGGGACTACAGGGTGGGGCAGCCCCAGCATTTT. Translating gives CSARDYRVGQPQHF.

This clonotype was seen repeatedly, ten times or more. The chain is built from TRBV12-3 or TRBV12-4 and TRBJ2-7, with D possibly TRBD2 on 6 matching bases. V lost 4 bases and J lost 6, with 22 bases in between. This CDR3 has 16 amino acids. In DNA form, the CDR3 reads TGTGCCAGCAGTTCCGCAGGGACCTTACGGGGGAGCGAGCAGTACTTC. Protein product: CASSSAGTLRGSEQYF.

A remark on this clonotype: One junction end does not reproduce the germline sequence, and a read error may be involved. The V gene is TRBV20-1, the J gene TRBJ2-5; tentative D call: TRBD1 (6 bases). CDR3 size: 15 residues. Per germline, CDR1 DFQATT and CDR2 SNEGSKA (reference sequence). CDR3: CSARDADSSQEIQYF. Here the CDR3 DNA reads TGCAGTGCTAGAGATGCGGACAGCTCCCAAGAGATCCAGTACTTC.

The chain has TRBV24-1 and TRBJ2-5, with 10 bases fitting TRBD1. With 4 bases clipped from V and 5 bases from J, the junction kept 6 bases outside the gene matches. This CDR3 is 15 amino acids long. CDR1 is KGHDR, CDR2 SFDVKD, per germline. This chain's CDR3 is CATSEGPGQGETQYF. DNA of the CDR3: TGTGCCACCAGTGAAGGTCCGGGACAGGGGGAGACCCAGTACTTC.